Listed below are T cell receptor beta chains from one sample, sequenced in a study of T cell responses to AZD1222 COVID-19 vaccine. Measured with immunoSEQ multiplex PCR; TCRdb has only the in-frame clones, and not every one. The sample lists roughly 160,000 clones; 92% were seen once. This specimen consisted of peripheral blood, obtained 28 days after the second AZD1222 dose. These TCRs come from an adult who received the AZD1222 COVID-19 vaccine. The CDR3 runs from the conserved cysteine through the conserved F or W. The D gene is left open where the match is weak. Clone sizes are given selectively: once, few, many, or a class where the clone is expanded.

CDR3 DNA | CDR3 protein | J gene | clone size | V gene | D gene
TGTGCCAGCAGCGTAGATGGGTGGTGGGACGGCTCTTATAGCAATCAGCCCCAGCATTTT | CASSVDGWWDGSYSNQPQHF | TRBJ1-5 | NA | TRBV9 | NA
TGTGCCAGCGGACCGGGGGTTCCCTACGAGCAGTACTTC | CASGPGVPYEQYF | TRBJ2-7 | NA | TRBV6-5 | NA
TGTGCCAGCAGCCGACAGGGTAGGAACGAGCAGTACTTC | CASSRQGRNEQYF | TRBJ2-7 | NA | TRBV7-2 | TRBD1
TGTGCCAGCAGCTTAGCTGGAGGGGGGTCCTATAATTCACCCCTCCACTTT | CASSLAGGGSYNSPLHF | TRBJ1-6 | NA | TRBV7-2 | NA
TGTGCCAGCAGCCAAGACAGGGAATCACCCCTCCACTTT | CASSQDRESPLHF | TRBJ1-6 | NA | TRBV4-2 | NA
TGCAGCGCTGGACAGGGGTTAGAGTACGAGCAGTACTTC | CSAGQGLEYEQYF | TRBJ2-7 | NA | TRBV29-1 | TRBD1
TGTGCCTGGAGTCGGCCGGGGGGGCCCAAAGAGACCCAGTACTTC | CAWSRPGGPKETQYF | TRBJ2-5 | NA | TRBV30 | TRBD2
TGTGCCAGCTCACCACGCAGGGGGATCTCCTACGAGCAGTACTTC | CASSPRRGISYEQYF | TRBJ2-7 | NA | TRBV18 | TRBD1
TGTGCCAGCAGCGTCACTAGCGGGAGTGGCTACGAGCAGTACTTC | CASSVTSGSGYEQYF | TRBJ2-7 | NA | TRBV9 | TRBD2
TGTGCCAGCAGCACGGGACAGGCGCCCCTCTACAATGAGCAGTTCTTC | CASSTGQAPLYNEQFF | TRBJ2-1 | once | TRBV13 | TRBD1
TGTGCCAGCAGTGAATACACTGGAAACTATGGCTACACCTTC | CASSEYTGNYGYTF | TRBJ1-2 | NA | TRBV25-1 | NA
TGTGCCTGTCAGGGATTAAGAAACCCCAAAGGGGGCTACACCTTC | CACQGLRNPKGGYTF | TRBJ1-2 | NA | TRBV30 | NA
TGTGCCAGCAGTCCTCGGACCTCCCTGCGGGCTAATGAAAAACTGTTTTTT | CASSPRTSLRANEKLFF | TRBJ1-4 | NA | TRBV6-6 | NA
TGTGCCAGCAGACCACCAGGGAGCTCTGGAAACACCATATATTTT | CASRPPGSSGNTIYF | TRBJ1-3 | NA | TRBV7-2 | NA
TGTGCCACCAGCAGAGATACAGGATTGAACACTGAAGCTTTCTTT | CATSRDTGLNTEAFF | TRBJ1-1 | NA | TRBV15 | NA
TGTGCCAGCAGCAACGGGACTAGCACCGGGGAGCTGTTTTTT | CASSNGTSTGELFF | TRBJ2-2 | NA | TRBV6-4 | TRBD2
TGTGCCACCAGTGATTTGTCCCCCCGGGATATATCTTACAATGAGCAGTTCTTC | CATSDLSPRDISYNEQFF | TRBJ2-1 | NA | TRBV24-1 | NA
TGCGCCAGCAGCACCGCGGGGGCGGACACTGAAGCTTTCTTT | CASSTAGADTEAFF | TRBJ1-1 | NA | TRBV5-1 | NA
TGTGCCAGCAGCGTACGGACTAGCGGAACCCCGGAGGCCTACAATGAGCAGTTCTTC | CASSVRTSGTPEAYNEQFF | TRBJ2-1 | NA | TRBV9 | TRBD2
TGTGCCAGCCTACCGGGACAGAGCCTCAATCAGCCCCAGCATTTT | CASLPGQSLNQPQHF | TRBJ1-5 | few | TRBV2 | TRBD1
TGTGCCAGCTCACCACAGGCAACCGGGGAGCTGTTTTTT | CASSPQATGELFF | TRBJ2-2 | once | TRBV18 | NA
TGTGCCTGGAGTATCCCAGGGACAGGGATCCAAGAGACCCAGTACTTC | CAWSIPGTGIQETQYF | TRBJ2-5 | NA | TRBV30 | TRBD1
TGTGCCAGCAGAGAAGGGACTAGCGGGATAAATGAGCAGTTCTTC | CASREGTSGINEQFF | TRBJ2-1 | NA | TRBV6-4 | TRBD2
TGTGCCATCAGTGAGGGGGCAGGGGAAAACATTCAGTACTTC | CAISEGAGENIQYF | TRBJ2-4 | NA | TRBV10-3 | NA
TGTGCCAGCAGCTTGTATGGGCGGCACGAAGCTTTCTTT | CASSLYGRHEAFF | TRBJ1-1 | NA | TRBV5-6 | NA
TGCGCCAGCAGTGATGGCCAGAAGGGCGGAGGGAACACTGAAGCTTTCTTT | CASSDGQKGGGNTEAFF | TRBJ1-1 | NA | TRBV10-2 | NA
TGTGCCAGCAGCTTAGGCCCCCGATCCGAAGCTTTCTTT | CASSLGPRSEAFF | TRBJ1-1 | NA | TRBV7-6 | NA
TGTGCCAGCAGCGGCCGACTCACCTACAATGAGCAGTTCTTC | CASSGRLTYNEQFF | TRBJ2-1 | NA | TRBV7-2 | NA
TGCGCCAGCAGCTTTGTAGGGCTCCCAACTAATGAAAAACTGTTTTTT | CASSFVGLPTNEKLFF | TRBJ1-4 | NA | TRBV5-1 | NA
TGCAGTGCTAGTCGACCCGGACCCTACGAGCAGTACTTC | CSASRPGPYEQYF | TRBJ2-7 | NA | TRBV20-1 | NA
TGTGCCAGCAGCCAAGATAGGGCTAGCGGGGCAGATACGCAGTATTTT | CASSQDRASGADTQYF | TRBJ2-3 | NA | TRBV4-2 | TRBD2
TGTGCCAGCAGCGGTCGGGACAGGGGAGGCACTGAAGCTTTCTTT | CASSGRDRGGTEAFF | TRBJ1-1 | few | TRBV9 | TRBD1
TGTGCCAGCAGTTACCCCTTGAGGGGCGGCCGGAACAAACGGAGGGAGTTCTTC | CASSYPLRGGRNKRREFF | TRBJ2-1 | NA | TRBV6-2/TRBV6-3 | NA
TGTGCCATCCTAGGGGACCCCTACAATGAGCAGTTCTTC | CAILGDPYNEQFF | TRBJ2-1 | NA | TRBV10-3 | NA
TGTGCCAGCAGCTCAGTGGACGGGAACTATGGCTACACCTTC | CASSSVDGNYGYTF | TRBJ1-2 | NA | TRBV7-9 | NA
TGTGCCATCAGTGAGCGTGGGGACAGTAATTCACCCCTCCACTTT | CAISERGDSNSPLHF | TRBJ1-6 | NA | TRBV10-3 | TRBD1
TGTGCCATCAGTGAATCTGGACAGGTAACATCACCCCTCCACTTT | CAISESGQVTSPLHF | TRBJ1-6 | NA | TRBV10-3 | TRBD1
TGTGCCAGCTCACCTCCCGGGGGACTAGCGGGAGGTGTTTGGCGTGAGCAGTACTTC | CASSPPGGLAGGVWREQYF | TRBJ2-7 | NA | TRBV18 | TRBD2
TGTGCCAGCAGTGACTCCGGGGGTGAAGCTTTCTTT | CASSDSGGEAFF | TRBJ1-1 | NA | TRBV6-4 | NA
TGTGCCAGCAGCCAAGTTAGCGGGGGGTGGACCGGGGAGCTGTTTTTT | CASSQVSGGWTGELFF | TRBJ2-2 | NA | TRBV3-1/TRBV3-2 | TRBD2
TGTGCCAGCAGCCTAAGGACAGGGGATGAAAAACTGTTTTTT | CASSLRTGDEKLFF | TRBJ1-4 | NA | TRBV7-8 | TRBD1
TGTGCCAGCAGGACGGGGAGCGAAGCTTTCTTT | CASRTGSEAFF | TRBJ1-1 | NA | TRBV6-5 | NA
TGCAGCGTTGCAGGGGACACTGAAGCTTTCTTT | CSVAGDTEAFF | TRBJ1-1 | NA | TRBV29-1 | NA
TGTGCCAGCAGCCTGAACCGGGACAGCCGATATGAAGTGAACACTGAAGCTTTCTTT | CASSLNRDSRYEVNTEAFF | TRBJ1-1 | NA | TRBV5-6 | TRBD1
TGTGCCAGCAGCCCCAGGACAGACTCTGGAAACACCATATATTTT | CASSPRTDSGNTIYF | TRBJ1-3 | NA | TRBV7-6 | NA
TGTGCCTGGAGTGCTTTGGGACAGGGTAATTCACCCCTCCACTTT | CAWSALGQGNSPLHF | TRBJ1-6 | NA | TRBV30 | TRBD1